This T cell receptor beta chain derives from a study of cytomegalovirus exposure and HLA in healthy donors. Study details: The same platform used for the roughly 600 first-cohort repertoires was also used for the roughly 130 validation repertoires, as a later analysis reported. Notes on the study in general: Both high specificity and high sensitivity reportedly marked the classifier's diagnosis of cytomegalovirus status. A later analysis found first-cohort TCR clusters tended to co-occur in the approximately 120 validation repertoires.

The data were produced by immunoSEQ multiplex PCR, yet TCRdb's version contains in-frame clones alone and is incomplete. The table has 330,000 or so clones, just over 85% seen once; the top ten hold about 0.91%. A remark on this clone: Its antigen remains unidentified.

Germline V gene data show CDR1 as SGHRS and CDR2 as YFSETQ. Trimming cost V 0 bases and J 1 base; bases outside gene matches: 9. This CDR3 has 17 residues. V is TRBV5-1 and J is TRBJ2-5, with 7 bases aligning to TRBD1. The TCR sequence derives from a woman aged 18-29 years in good health and CMV-seronegative. Input material: PBMCs. The DNA of the CDR3 is TGCGCCAGCAGCTTGGCGGGACAGTGGGGAAGCCAAGAGACCCAGTACTTC. This translates into CASSLAGQWGSQETQYF.